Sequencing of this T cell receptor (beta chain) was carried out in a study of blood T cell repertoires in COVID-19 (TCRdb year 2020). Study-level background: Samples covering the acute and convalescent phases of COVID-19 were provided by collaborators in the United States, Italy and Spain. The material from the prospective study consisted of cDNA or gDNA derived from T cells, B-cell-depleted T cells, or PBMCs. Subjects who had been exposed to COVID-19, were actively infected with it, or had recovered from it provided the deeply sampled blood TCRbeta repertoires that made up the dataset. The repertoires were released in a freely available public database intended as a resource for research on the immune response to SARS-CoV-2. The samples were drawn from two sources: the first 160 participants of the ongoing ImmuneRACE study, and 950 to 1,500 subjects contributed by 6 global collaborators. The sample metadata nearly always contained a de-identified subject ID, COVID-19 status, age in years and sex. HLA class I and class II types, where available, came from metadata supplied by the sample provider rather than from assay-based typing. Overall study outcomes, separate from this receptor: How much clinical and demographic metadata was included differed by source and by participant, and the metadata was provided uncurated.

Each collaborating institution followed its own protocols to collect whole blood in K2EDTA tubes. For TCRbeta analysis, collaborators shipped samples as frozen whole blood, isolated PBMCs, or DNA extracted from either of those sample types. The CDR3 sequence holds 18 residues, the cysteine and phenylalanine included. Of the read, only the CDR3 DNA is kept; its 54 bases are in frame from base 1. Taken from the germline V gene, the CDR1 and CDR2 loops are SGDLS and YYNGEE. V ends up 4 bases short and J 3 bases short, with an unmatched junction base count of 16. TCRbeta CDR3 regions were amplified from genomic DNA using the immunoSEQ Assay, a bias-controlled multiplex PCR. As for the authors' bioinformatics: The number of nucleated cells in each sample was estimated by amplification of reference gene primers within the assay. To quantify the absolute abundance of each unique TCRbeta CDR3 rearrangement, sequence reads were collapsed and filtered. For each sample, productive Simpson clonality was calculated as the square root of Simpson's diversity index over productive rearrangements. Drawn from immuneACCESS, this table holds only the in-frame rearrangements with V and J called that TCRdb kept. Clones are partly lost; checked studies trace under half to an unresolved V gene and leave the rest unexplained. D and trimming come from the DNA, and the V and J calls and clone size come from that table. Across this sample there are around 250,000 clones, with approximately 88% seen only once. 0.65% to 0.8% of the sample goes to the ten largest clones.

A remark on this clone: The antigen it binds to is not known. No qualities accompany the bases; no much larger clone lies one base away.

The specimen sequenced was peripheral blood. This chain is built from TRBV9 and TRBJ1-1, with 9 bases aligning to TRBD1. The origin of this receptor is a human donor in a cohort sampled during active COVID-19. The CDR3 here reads CASSPETGGVVWHTEAFF. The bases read TGTGCCAGCAGCCCAGAGACAGGGGGAGTTGTTTGGCACACTGAAGCTTTCTTT.